Listed below are T cell receptor beta chains from one sample, sequenced in a study of early T cells in non-severe SARS-CoV-2 infection. TCRdb used MiXCR to reprocess the 5' RACE reads, holding one entry per CDR3 protein. The table records 35,000 to 50,000 distinct CDR3 sequences, less than 6% of them present only once. This material consisted of whole blood, taken at baseline. The receptors stem from an adult who was a healthcare worker with PCR-confirmed SARS-CoV-2 infection or an uninfected control (not recorded which). The CDR3 runs from the conserved cysteine through the conserved F or W. D genes are given only for firm matches. Size is omitted from some rows. Given values are once, few, many or a class for expanded clones.

cdr3_aa cdr3_nt j_call v_call d_call clone_size
CASSLLGVSGPQHF TGTGCCAGCAGTTTGCTGGGCGTCTCGGGGCCCCAGCATTTT TRBJ1-5 TRBV12-3/TRBV12-4 . many
CAISSKWTKEPYNEQFF TGTGCCATCAGCTCTAAATGGACAAAGGAACCGTACAATGAGCAGTTCTTC TRBJ2-1 TRBV10-3 . many
CATSVTGYGYTF TGTGCCACCAGTGTGACGGGGTATGGCTACACCTTC TRBJ1-2 TRBV24-1 . many
CSVLLNMGLNTEAFF TGCAGCGTGCTCCTTAACATGGGACTGAACACTGAAGCTTTCTTT TRBJ1-1 TRBV29-1 . many
CASSPRDDGNTIYF TGTGCCAGCTCACCCCGGGACGACGGAAACACCATATATTTT TRBJ1-3 TRBV18 . many
CASSIDGGSTDTQYF TGTGCCAGTAGTATAGATGGAGGGAGCACAGATACGCAGTATTTT TRBJ2-3 TRBV19 . many
CASSAETGSGNTIYF TGTGCCAGCAGCGCCGAGACAGGGTCTGGAAACACCATATATTTT TRBJ1-3 TRBV11-3 TRBD1 many
CASSVRRLGGIDTQYF TGTGCCAGCAGTGTACGAAGGCTAGGAGGGATAGATACGCAGTATTTT TRBJ2-3 TRBV2 . many
CSARPSGGRPYNEQFF TGCAGTGCTAGGCCCAGCGGAGGGCGCCCCTACAATGAGCAGTTCTTC TRBJ2-1 TRBV20-1 . many
CSASPGQSFNQPQHF TGCAGTGCTAGTCCCGGGCAGAGCTTCAATCAGCCCCAGCATTTT TRBJ1-5 TRBV20-1 . many
CASSARTGAGELFF TGTGCCAGCAGTGCTCGGACAGGGGCCGGGGAGCTGTTTTTT TRBJ2-2 TRBV2 TRBD1 .
CASSRLRTVNYEQYF TGTGCCAGCAGTCGCCTTCGGACGGTGAACTACGAGCAGTACTTC TRBJ2-7 TRBV6-5 . many
CASSLGNLAGVKRLYF TGTGCCAGCAGCTTAGGGAACTTAGCGGGGGTCAAACGTTTGTATTTT TRBJ2-3 TRBV7-2 TRBD2 many
CASSFFWGSNGKLFF TGTGCCAGCAGTTTCTTCTGGGGGAGTAATGGAAAACTGTTTTTT TRBJ1-4 TRBV12-3/TRBV12-4 . many
CASSLAAGGQRNIQYF TGTGCCAGCAGCTTAGCCGCGGGGGGGCAGAGGAACATTCAGTACTTC TRBJ2-4 TRBV7-2 TRBD2 few
CSAPGTGVVGIYNEQFF TGCAGTGCTCCTGGGACGGGAGTAGTCGGAATCTACAATGAGCAGTTCTTC TRBJ2-1 TRBV20-1 . many
CSAEGQGAGGYTF TGCAGTGCAGAGGGACAGGGGGCAGGGGGCTACACCTTC TRBJ1-2 TRBV20-1 TRBD1 many
CASTFGANVLTF TGTGCCAGCACCTTTGGGGCCAACGTCCTGACTTTC TRBJ2-6 TRBV6-6 . many
CSTSTGSSYNEQFF TGCAGCACCTCGACAGGGAGCTCCTACAATGAGCAGTTCTTC TRBJ2-1 TRBV29-1 TRBD1 few
CASSVGESNEQYF TGTGCCAGCTCAGTCGGGGAGTCCAACGAGCAGTACTTC TRBJ2-7 TRBV18 . many
CASSVDGTDTQYF TGTGCCAGCAGCGTAGACGGCACAGATACGCAGTATTTT TRBJ2-3 TRBV9 . many
CSVRTGGHEQFF TGCAGCGTTAGGACAGGGGGCCATGAGCAGTTCTTC TRBJ2-1 TRBV29-1 TRBD1 few
CASSYGAATNYGYTF TGTGCCAGCAGTTACGGGGCAGCGACGAACTATGGCTACACCTTC TRBJ1-2 TRBV6-2/TRBV6-3 . many
CSVGLAGDNEQFF TGCAGCGTCGGACTAGCGGGGGACAATGAGCAGTTCTTC TRBJ2-1 TRBV29-1 TRBD2 many
CASSVGLPDTQYF TGTGCCAGCAGCGTAGGGCTACCAGATACGCAGTATTTT TRBJ2-3 TRBV9 . many
CASSLTGNTEAFF TGTGCCAGCAGTTTAACAGGGAACACTGAAGCTTTCTTT TRBJ1-1 TRBV27 . medium-sized
CADTRAGGSDTQYF TGTGCCGACACCCGGGCGGGAGGGTCAGATACGCAGTATTTT TRBJ2-3 TRBV5-4 TRBD2 many
CAWSDRDRAHQPQHF TGTGCCTGGAGTGACCGGGACAGAGCCCATCAGCCCCAGCATTTT TRBJ1-5 TRBV30 TRBD1 many
CASSLYGGEGDTEAFF TGTGCCAGCAGTTTATACGGGGGAGAGGGGGACACTGAAGCTTTCTTT TRBJ1-1 TRBV27 . many
CSARVGQLYEQYF TGCAGTGCTAGAGTGGGGCAGCTCTACGAGCAGTACTTC TRBJ2-7 TRBV20-1 . many
CAISVHPGPEDNEQFF TGTGCCATCAGTGTTCATCCGGGCCCCGAGGACAATGAGCAGTTCTTC TRBJ2-1 TRBV10-3 . many